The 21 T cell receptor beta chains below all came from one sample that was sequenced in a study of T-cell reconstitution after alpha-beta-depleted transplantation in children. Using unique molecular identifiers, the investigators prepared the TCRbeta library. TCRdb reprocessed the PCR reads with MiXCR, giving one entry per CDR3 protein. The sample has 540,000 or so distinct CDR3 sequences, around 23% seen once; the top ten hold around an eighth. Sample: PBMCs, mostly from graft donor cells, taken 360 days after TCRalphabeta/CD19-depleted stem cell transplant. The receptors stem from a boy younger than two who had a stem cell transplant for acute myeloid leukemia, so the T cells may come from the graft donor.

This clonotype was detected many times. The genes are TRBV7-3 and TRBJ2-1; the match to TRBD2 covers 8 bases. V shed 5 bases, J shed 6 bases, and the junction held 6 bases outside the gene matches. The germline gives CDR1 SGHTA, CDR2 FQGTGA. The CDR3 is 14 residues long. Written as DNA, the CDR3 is TGTGCCAGCAGCATTAGCGGGGCACGCAATGAGCAGTTCTTC. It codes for CASSISGARNEQFF.

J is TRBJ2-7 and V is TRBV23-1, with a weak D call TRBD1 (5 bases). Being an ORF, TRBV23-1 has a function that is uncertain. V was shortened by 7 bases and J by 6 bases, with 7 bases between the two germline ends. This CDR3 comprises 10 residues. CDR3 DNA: TGCGCCAGCACACAGGCCGAGCAGTACGTC. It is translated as CASTQAEQYV.

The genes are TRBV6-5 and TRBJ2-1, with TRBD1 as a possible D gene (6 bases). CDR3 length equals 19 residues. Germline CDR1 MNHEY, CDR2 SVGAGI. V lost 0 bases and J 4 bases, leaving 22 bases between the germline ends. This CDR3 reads CASSYSGTGVQGLYNEQFF. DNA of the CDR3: TGTGCCAGCAGTTACTCAGGAACTGGGGTACAGGGCCTGTACAATGAGCAGTTCTTC.

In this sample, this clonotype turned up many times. CDR3 in DNA: TGTGCCACCAGCAACGGGGACAGGGGGTTTTCACCCCTCCACTTT. Its translation is CATSNGDRGFSPLHF. The rearrangement joins TRBV15 to TRBJ1-6; 11 nucleotides match TRBD1. Germline V lookup: CDR1 LNHNV, CDR2 YYDKDF (reference sequence). The trim removed 4 bases at V and 9 bases at J, leaving 5 bases unmatched. This CDR3 has 15 residues.

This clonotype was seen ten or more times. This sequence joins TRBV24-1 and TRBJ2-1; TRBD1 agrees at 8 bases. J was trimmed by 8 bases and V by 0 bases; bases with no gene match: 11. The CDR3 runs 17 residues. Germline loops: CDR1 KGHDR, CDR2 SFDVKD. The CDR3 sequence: CATSDLNQGAGRDEQFF. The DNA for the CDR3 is TGTGCCACCAGTGATTTGAATCAGGGGGCAGGTAGGGATGAGCAGTTCTTC.

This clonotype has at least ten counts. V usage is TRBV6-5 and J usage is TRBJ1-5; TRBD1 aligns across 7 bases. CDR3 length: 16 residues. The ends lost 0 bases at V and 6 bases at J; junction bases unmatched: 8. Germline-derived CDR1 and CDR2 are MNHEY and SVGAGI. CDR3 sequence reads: CASSYSTRAGGQPQHF. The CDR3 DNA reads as TGTGCCAGCAGTTACTCCACTCGGGCAGGGGGTCAGCCCCAGCATTTT.

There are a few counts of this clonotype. This chain's CDR3 is CATSRTDTQYF. CDR3 DNA: TGTGCCACCAGCAGGACTGATACGCAGTATTTT. V gene TRBV15 combines with J gene TRBJ2-3; D call uncertain. Germline CDR1 and CDR2: LNHNV and YYDKDF (reference sequence). The CDR3 runs to 11 residues. V dropped 3 bases and J dropped 6 bases, with 4 bases sitting between them.

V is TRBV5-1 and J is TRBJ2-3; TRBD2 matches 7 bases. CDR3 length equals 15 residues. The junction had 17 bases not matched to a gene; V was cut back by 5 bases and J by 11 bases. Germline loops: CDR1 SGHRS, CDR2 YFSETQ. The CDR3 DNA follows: TGCGCCAGCAGAACGCATAGCGGGTCCCCACTAGAGCAGTATTTT. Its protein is CASRTHSGSPLEQYF.

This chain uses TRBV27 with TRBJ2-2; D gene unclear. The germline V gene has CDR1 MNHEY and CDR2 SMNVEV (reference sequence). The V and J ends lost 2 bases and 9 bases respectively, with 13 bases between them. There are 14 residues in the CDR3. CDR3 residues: CASSLNIATRELFF. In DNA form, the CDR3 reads TGTGCCAGCAGTTTAAACATCGCGACCCGGGAGCTGTTTTTT.

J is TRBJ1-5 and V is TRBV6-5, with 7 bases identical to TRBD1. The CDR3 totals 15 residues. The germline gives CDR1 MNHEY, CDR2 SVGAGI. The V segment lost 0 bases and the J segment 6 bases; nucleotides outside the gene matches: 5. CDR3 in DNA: TGTGCCAGCAGTTACTCGACCTCAGGGGGTCAGCCCCAGCATTTT. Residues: CASSYSTSGGQPQHF.

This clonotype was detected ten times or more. CDR3 sequence: CSARTGGPNYGYTF. In DNA, the CDR3 is TGCAGTGCTAGAACAGGGGGCCCTAACTATGGCTACACCTTC. The V and J genes are TRBV20-1 and TRBJ1-2; 9 nucleotides match TRBD1. CDR3 length: 14 residues. Trimming removed 2 bases from V and 0 bases from J; junction bases left unmatched: 1. Germline V gene sequence: CDR1 DFQATT, CDR2 SNEGSKA (reference sequence).

In DNA form, the CDR3 reads TGCGCCAGCAGCCAAGGGTCAGGGTTGATTAGCGGGGAGCTGTTTTTT. Translating gives CASSQGSGLISGELFF. V usage is TRBV4-3 and J usage is TRBJ2-2; a possible D gene is TRBD1 (5 bases). This CDR3 is 16 amino acids long. CDR1 is LGHNA and CDR2 is YSLEER in the germline V gene. V was cut by 1 base and J by 7 bases, with 16 bases left in between.

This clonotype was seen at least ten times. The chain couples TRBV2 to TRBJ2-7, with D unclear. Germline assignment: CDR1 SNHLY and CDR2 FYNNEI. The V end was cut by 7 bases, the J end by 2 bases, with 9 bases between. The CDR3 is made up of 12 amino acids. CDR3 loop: CASNLEPYEQYV. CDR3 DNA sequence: TGTGCCAGCAACCTAGAGCCCTACGAGCAGTACGTC.

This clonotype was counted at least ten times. The CDR3 is CASSLSGTGRYDGELFF. The CDR3 DNA reads as TGTGCCAGCAGTTTATCGGGGACAGGACGTTATGACGGGGAGCTGTTTTTT. The gene calls are TRBV27 and TRBJ2-2, with 8 positions matching TRBD1. The length of the CDR3 is 17 residues. Per germline, CDR1 MNHEY and CDR2 SMNVEV (reference sequence). V lost 0 bases, J lost 7 bases, and 10 bases stayed unmatched.

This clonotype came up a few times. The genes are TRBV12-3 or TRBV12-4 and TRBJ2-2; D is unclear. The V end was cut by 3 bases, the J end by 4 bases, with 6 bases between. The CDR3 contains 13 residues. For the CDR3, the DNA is TGTGCCAGCAGTTTCGTTCCCACCGGGGAGCTGTTTTTT. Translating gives CASSFVPTGELFF.

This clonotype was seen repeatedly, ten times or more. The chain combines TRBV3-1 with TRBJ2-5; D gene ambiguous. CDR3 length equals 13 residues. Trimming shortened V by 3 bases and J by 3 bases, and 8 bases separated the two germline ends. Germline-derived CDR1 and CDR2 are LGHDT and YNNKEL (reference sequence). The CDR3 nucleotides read TGTGCCAGCAGCCAGGGCGGTAAAGAGACCCAGTACTTC. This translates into CASSQGGKETQYF.

The CDR3 nucleotides read TGTGCCAGCAGTTACCGGCTAAATCAGCCCCAGCATTTT. It specifies CASSYRLNQPQHF. The chain is built from TRBV6-2 or TRBV6-3 and TRBJ1-5; unclear D gene. Germline lookup yields CDR1 MNHEY and CDR2 SVGEGT. V lost 2 bases and J 4 bases, leaving 6 bases between the germline ends. This CDR3 region has 13 residues.

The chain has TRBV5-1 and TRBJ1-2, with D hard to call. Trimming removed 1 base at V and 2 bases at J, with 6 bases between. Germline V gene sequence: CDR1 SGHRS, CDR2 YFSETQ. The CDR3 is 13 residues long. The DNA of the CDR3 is TGCGCCAGCAGCTTGTTGCAGAACTATGGCTACACCTTC. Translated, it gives CASSLLQNYGYTF.

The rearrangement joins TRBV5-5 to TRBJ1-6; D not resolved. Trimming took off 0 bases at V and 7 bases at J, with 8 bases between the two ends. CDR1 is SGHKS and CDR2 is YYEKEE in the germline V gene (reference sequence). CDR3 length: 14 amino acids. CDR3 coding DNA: TGTGCCAGCAGCTTGGGACCGAGAAATTCACCCCTCCACTTT. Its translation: CASSLGPRNSPLHF.

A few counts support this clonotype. CDR3 sequence (DNA): TGCGCCAGCAGCCCGAGTATTGATGAAAAACTGTTTTTT. It codes for CASSPSIDEKLFF. This chain connects TRBV5-1 to TRBJ1-4; no firm D call. From germline, CDR1 is SGHRS and CDR2 YFSETQ. Trimming left V 4 bases short and J 6 bases short, with 10 bases between. The CDR3 length is 13 residues.

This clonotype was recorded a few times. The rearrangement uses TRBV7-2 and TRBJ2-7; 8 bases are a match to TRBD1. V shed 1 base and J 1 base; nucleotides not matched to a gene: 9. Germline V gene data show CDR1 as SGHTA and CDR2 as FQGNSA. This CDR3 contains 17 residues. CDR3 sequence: CASSLVQGAVGSYEQYF. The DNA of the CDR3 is TGTGCCAGCAGCTTAGTTCAGGGGGCTGTGGGGTCCTACGAGCAGTACTTC.